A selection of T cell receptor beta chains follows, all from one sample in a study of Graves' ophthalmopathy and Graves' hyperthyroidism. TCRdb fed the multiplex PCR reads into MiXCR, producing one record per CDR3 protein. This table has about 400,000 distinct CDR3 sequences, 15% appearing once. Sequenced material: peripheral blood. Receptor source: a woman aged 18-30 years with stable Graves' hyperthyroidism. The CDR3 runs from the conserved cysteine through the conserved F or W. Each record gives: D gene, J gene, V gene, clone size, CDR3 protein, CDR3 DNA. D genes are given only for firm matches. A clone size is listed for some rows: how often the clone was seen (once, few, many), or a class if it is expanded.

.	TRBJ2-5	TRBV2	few	CASSYSRSGSGTQYF	TGTGCCAGCAGTTACTCCAGGTCCGGGTCGGGGACCCAGTACTTC
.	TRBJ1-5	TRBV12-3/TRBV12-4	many	CASSWASNQPQHF	TGTGCCAGCAGTTGGGCAAGCAATCAGCCCCAGCATTTT
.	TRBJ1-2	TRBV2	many	CASSDYVGVYGYTF	TGTGCCAGCAGTGATTATGTCGGCGTCTATGGCTACACCTTC
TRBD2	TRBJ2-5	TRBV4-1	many	CASSLTSGGGQETQYF	TGCGCCAGCAGCCTAACTAGCGGGGGAGGACAAGAGACCCAGTACTTC
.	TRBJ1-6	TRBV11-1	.	CVSSLLTGSDSPLHF	TGTGTCAGCAGCCTGTTGACAGGTTCGGATTCACCCCTCCACTTT
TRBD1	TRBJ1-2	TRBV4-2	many	CASSQGGQGGYGYTF	TGTGCCAGCAGCCAAGGAGGACAGGGGGGCTATGGCTACACCTTC
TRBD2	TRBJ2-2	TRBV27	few	CASSLAGLVNTGELFF	TGTGCCAGCAGTTTAGCGGGACTAGTGAACACCGGGGAGCTGTTTTTT
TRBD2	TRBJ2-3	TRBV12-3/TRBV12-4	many	CASSFGTSGDRDTQYF	TGTGCCAGCAGTTTTGGGACTAGCGGGGACAGGGATACGCAGTATTTT
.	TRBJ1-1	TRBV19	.	CASSIGRGSPEGTEAFF	TGTGCCAGTAGTATAGGGAGGGGGTCTCCCGAGGGCACTGAAGCTTTCTTT
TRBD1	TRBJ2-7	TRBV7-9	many	CASSHGTVGTYEQYF	TGTGCCAGCAGCCACGGGACAGTGGGAACCTACGAGCAGTACTTC
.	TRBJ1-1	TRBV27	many	CASGANTEAFF	TGTGCCAGCGGGGCGAACACTGAAGCTTTCTTT
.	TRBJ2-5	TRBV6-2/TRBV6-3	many	CASSPGNPQETQYF	TGTGCCAGCAGTCCCGGGAATCCCCAAGAGACCCAGTACTTC
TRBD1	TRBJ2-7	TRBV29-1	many	CSVEVQGANEQYF	TGCAGCGTTGAAGTTCAGGGGGCCAACGAGCAGTACTTC
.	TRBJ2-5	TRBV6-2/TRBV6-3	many	CASSYSFETQYF	TGTGCCAGCAGTTACTCGTTTGAGACCCAGTACTTC
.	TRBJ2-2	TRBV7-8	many	CASSLVQGLNTGELFF	TGTGCCAGCAGCTTAGTTCAGGGGCTGAACACCGGGGAGCTGTTTTTT
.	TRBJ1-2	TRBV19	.	CASSIAPYGYTF	TGTGCCAGTAGTATAGCCCCATATGGCTACACCTTC
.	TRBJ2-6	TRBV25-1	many	CASSESPRAPSGANVLTF	TGTGCCAGCAGTGAATCCCCCCGGGCCCCCTCTGGGGCCAACGTCCTGACTTTC
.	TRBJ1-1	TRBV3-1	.	CASSQEGVWEAFF	TGTGCCAGCAGCCAAGAAGGAGTATGGGAAGCTTTCTTT
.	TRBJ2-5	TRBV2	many	CASSVGIGYETQYF	TGTGCCAGCAGTGTCGGGATAGGGTATGAGACCCAGTACTTC
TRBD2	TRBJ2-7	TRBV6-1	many	CASGLAGAYEQYF	TGTGCCAGCGGACTAGCGGGGGCCTACGAGCAGTACTTC
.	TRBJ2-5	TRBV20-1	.	CSARAPLRGVQETQYF	TGCAGTGCTAGAGCCCCCCTCAGGGGTGTTCAAGAGACCCAGTACTTC
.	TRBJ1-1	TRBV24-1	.	CATSPVPGHLNTEAFF	TGTGCCACCAGCCCGGTCCCGGGACACCTGAACACTGAAGCTTTCTTT
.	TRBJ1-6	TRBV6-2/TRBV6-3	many	CASSYGGGSYNSPLHF	TGTGCCAGCAGTTACGGAGGGGGCTCCTATAATTCACCCCTCCACTTT
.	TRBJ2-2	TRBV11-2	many	CASGSRGGELFF	TGTGCCAGCGGGTCGAGGGGCGGGGAGCTGTTTTTT
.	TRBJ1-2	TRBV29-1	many	CSVEYSYGYTF	TGCAGCGTTGAGTACAGCTATGGCTACACCTTC
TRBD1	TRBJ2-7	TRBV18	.	CASSPISGGLGPYEQYF	TGTGCCAGCTCACCAATCTCAGGGGGCCTAGGGCCCTACGAGCAGTACTTC
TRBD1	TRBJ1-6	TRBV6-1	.	CASRTTSGTGGNSPLHF	TGTGCCAGCAGGACCACCTCCGGGACAGGTGGGAATTCACCCCTCCACTTT
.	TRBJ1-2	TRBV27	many	CASSLRWGDYGYTF	TGTGCCAGCAGTTTGAGATGGGGCGACTATGGCTACACCTTC
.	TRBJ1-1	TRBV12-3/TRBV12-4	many	CASSLGTQSAFF	TGTGCCAGCAGTTTAGGGACGCAATCGGCTTTCTTT
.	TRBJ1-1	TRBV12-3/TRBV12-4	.	CASSLLGAGEACF	TGTGCCAGCAGTTTATTGGGGGCCGGTGAAGCTTGCTTT
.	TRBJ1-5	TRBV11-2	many	CASSLMHQGIGNQPQHF	TGTGCCAGCAGCTTAATGCACCAGGGTATAGGCAATCAGCCCCAGCATTTT
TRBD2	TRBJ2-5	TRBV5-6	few	CASRSRGKLAGRQETQYF	TGTGCCAGCAGATCCAGGGGTAAACTAGCGGGGCGGCAAGAGACCCAGTACTTC
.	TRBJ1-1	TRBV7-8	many	CASSFGDTQEAFF	TGTGCCAGCAGCTTCGGGGACACGCAAGAAGCTTTCTTT
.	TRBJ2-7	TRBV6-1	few	CASRPGGLDEQYF	TGTGCCAGCAGACCCGGGGGCCTGGACGAGCAGTACTTC
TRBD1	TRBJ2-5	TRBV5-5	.	CASRWTGSPKETQYF	TGTGCCAGCAGGTGGACAGGGTCTCCGAAAGAGACCCAGTACTTC
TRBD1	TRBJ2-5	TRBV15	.	CATSSNRDRPGETQYF	TGTGCCACCAGCAGCAACCGGGACAGGCCCGGGGAGACCCAGTACTTC
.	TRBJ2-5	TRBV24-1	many	CATSDLLTRPKSETQYF	TGTGCCACCAGTGATTTGCTGACACGTCCAAAGAGCGAGACCCAGTACTTC
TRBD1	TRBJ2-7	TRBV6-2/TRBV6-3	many	CASSPGQGADEQYF	TGTGCCAGCAGCCCGGGACAGGGAGCCGACGAGCAGTACTTC
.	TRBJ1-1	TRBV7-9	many	CASSHRRGGTEAFF	TGTGCCAGCAGCCACCGCAGGGGAGGCACTGAAGCTTTCTTT
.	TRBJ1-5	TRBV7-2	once	CASSLDGHQPQHF	TGTGCCAGCAGCTTAGACGGGCATCAGCCCCAGCATTTT
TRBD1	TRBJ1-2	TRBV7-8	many	CASSSIGKGQEKIYGYTF	TGTGCCAGCAGCTCCATAGGAAAGGGACAGGAAAAGATTTATGGCTACACCTTC
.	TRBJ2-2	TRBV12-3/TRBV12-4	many	CASSLPPPAELFF	TGTGCCAGCAGTTTACCGCCCCCGGCCGAGCTGTTTTTT
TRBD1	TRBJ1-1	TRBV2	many	CASLGTGGRAFF	TGTGCCAGCCTAGGGACAGGGGGAAGAGCTTTCTTT
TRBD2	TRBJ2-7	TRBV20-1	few	CSAQTSSFSYEQYF	TGCAGTGCCCAGACTAGCTCTTTTTCCTACGAGCAGTACTTC
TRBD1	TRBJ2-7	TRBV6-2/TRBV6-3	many	CASTPDRADEQYF	TGTGCCAGCACACCCGACAGGGCGGACGAGCAGTACTTC
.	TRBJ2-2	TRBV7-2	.	CASSLGGGAGELFF	TGTGCCAGCAGCTTAGGAGGGGGAGCCGGGGAGCTGTTTTTT
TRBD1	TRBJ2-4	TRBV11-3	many	CASSLAGTGAKNIQYF	TGTGCCAGCAGCTTAGCCGGGACAGGGGCCAAAAACATTCAGTACTTC
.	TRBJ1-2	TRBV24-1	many	CATSDLHGSGYTF	TGTGCCACCAGTGATTTGCACGGGAGCGGCTACACCTTC
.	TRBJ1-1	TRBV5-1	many	CASSGGGINTEAFF	TGCGCCAGCAGCGGGGGAGGGATTAACACTGAAGCTTTCTTT